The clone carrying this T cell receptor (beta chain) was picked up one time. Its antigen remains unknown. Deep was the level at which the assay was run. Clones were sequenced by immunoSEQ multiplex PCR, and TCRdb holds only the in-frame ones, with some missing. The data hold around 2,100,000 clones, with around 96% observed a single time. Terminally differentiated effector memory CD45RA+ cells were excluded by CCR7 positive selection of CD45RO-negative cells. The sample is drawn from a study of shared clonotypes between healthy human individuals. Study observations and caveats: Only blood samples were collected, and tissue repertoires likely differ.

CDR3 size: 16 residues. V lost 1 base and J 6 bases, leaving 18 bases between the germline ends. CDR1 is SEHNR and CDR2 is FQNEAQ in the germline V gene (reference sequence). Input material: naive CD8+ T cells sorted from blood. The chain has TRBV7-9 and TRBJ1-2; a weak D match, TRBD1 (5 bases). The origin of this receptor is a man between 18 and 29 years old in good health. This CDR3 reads CASSLVGDYGVNGYTF. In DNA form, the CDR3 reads TGTGCCAGCAGCTTAGTCGGGGACTACGGAGTGAATGGCTACACCTTC.